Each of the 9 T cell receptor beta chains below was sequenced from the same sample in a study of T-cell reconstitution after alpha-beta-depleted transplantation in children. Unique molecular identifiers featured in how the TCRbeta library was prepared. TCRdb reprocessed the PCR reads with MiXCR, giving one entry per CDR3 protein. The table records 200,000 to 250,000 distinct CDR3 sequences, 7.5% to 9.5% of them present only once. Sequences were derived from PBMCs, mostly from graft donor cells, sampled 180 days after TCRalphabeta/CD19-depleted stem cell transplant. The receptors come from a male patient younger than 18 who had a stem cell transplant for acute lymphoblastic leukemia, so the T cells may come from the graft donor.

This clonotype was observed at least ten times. CDR3 sequence reads: CASSQGGGQQPQHF. CDR3 DNA sequence: TGCGCCAGCAGCCAAGGCGGGGGGCAACAGCCCCAGCATTTT. The rearrangement links TRBV4-1 to TRBJ1-5; a possible D gene is TRBD1 (6 bases). Germline V gene sequence: CDR1 MGHRA, CDR2 YSYEKL. V lost 1 base and J lost 7, with 11 bases in between. This CDR3 has 14 amino acids.

The CDR3 sequence is CASWKGGTDTQYF. The CDR3 DNA reads TGTGCCAGCTGGAAAGGGGGCACAGATACGCAGTATTTT. The chain joins TRBV12-3 or TRBV12-4 to TRBJ2-3; TRBD1 might be the D (5 bases). V was cut by 8 bases and J by 1 base, with 10 bases left in between. This CDR3 comprises 13 residues.

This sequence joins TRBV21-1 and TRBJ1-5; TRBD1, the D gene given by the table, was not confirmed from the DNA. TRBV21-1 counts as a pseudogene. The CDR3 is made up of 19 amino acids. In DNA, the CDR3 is TGTGCCAGCCTGGGACATCGCACAGAGGACTCGATTAAAAATCAGCCCCAGCATTTT. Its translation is CASLGHRTEDSIKNQPQHF.

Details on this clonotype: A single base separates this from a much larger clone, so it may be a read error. CDR3 sequence (DNA): TGTGCCAGCAGCTTAGTGCAGGTTGGAGTGTTCTTC. It is translated as CASSLVQVGVFF. The gene calls are TRBV7-2 and TRBJ2-1; D gene uncertain. The CDR3 spans 12 residues. Germline V CDR1 and CDR2: SGHTA, FQGNSA. V lost 1 base, J lost 15 bases, and 13 bases lay in between. The whole variable domain, filled in from reference TRBV7-2 and TRBJ2-1, reads GAGVSQSPSNKVTEKGKDVELRCDPISGHTALYWYRQSLGQGLEFLIYFQGNSAPDKSGLPSDRFSAERTGGSVSTLTIQRTQQEDSAVYLCASSLVQVGVFFGPGTRLTVL.

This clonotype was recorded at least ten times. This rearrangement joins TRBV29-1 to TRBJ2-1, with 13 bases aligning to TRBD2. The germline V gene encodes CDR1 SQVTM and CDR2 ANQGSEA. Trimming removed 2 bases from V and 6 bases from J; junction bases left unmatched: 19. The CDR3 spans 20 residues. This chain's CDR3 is CSVELTLAGGSPTPGNEQFF. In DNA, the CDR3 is TGCAGCGTTGAACTCACACTAGCGGGAGGGTCTCCAACGCCGGGCAATGAGCAGTTCTTC.

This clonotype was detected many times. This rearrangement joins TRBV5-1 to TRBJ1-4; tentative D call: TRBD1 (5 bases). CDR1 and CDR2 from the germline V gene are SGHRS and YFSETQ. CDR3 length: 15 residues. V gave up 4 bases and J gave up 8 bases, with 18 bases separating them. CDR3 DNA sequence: TGCGCCAGCAGCGTCGCCGGGACGGGGAGGGAAAAACTGTTTTTT. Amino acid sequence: CASSVAGTGREKLFF.

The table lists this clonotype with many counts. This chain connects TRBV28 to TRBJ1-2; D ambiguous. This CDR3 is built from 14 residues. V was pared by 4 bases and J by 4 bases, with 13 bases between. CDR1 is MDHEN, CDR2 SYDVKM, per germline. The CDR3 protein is CASSSLPDFYGYTF. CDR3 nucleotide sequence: TGTGCCAGCAGTTCCCTTCCGGATTTCTATGGCTACACCTTC.

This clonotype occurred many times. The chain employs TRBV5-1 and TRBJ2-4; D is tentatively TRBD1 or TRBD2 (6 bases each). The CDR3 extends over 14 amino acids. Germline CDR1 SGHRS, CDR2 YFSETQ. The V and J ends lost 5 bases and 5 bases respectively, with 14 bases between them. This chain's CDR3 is CASRRGPGENIQYF. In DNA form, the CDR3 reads TGCGCCAGCAGACGGGGGCCGGGTGAAAACATTCAGTACTTC.

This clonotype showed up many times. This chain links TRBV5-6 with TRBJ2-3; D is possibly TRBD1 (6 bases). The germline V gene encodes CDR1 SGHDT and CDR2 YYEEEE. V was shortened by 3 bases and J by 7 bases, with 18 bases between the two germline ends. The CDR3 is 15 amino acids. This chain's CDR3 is CASSWKTGTSNTQYF. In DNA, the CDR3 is TGTGCCAGCAGCTGGAAGACCGGGACATCGAATACGCAGTATTTT.